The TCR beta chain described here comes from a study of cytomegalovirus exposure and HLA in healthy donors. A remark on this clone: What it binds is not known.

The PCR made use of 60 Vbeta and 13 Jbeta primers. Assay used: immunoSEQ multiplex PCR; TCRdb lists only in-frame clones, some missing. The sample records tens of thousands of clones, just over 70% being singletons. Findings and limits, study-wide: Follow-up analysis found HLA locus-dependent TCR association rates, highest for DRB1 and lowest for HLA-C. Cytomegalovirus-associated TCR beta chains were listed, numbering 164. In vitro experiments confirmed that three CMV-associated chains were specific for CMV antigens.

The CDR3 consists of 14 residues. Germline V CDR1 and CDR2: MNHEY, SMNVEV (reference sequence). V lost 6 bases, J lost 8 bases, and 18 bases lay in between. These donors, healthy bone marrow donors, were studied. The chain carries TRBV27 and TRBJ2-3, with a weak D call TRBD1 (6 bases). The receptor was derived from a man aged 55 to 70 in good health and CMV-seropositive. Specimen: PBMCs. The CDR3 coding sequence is TGTGCCAGCAGCATCAAACAGGGTGCGGCTACGCAGTATTTT. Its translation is CASSIKQGAATQYF.